This is a list of T cell receptor beta chains from one sample in a study of blood T cell repertoires in COVID-19. TCRdb keeps only in-frame clones here, not all; method: immunoSEQ multiplex PCR. Of 45,000 to 50,000 clones detected, about 90% appear once; the ten largest clones hold about a tenth. The sample consisted of peripheral blood. The receptor source for this set is a human donor in a cohort sampled during active COVID-19. Both conserved end residues are part of each CDR3. The D gene is left open where the match is weak. Where a row states a size, it is once, few, many or the class of an expanded clone; other rows omit it.

>TRBJ2-3|TRBV13|NA|TRBD2
CASSLKAGDTQYF
TGTGCCAGCAGCTTAAAAGCGGGGGATACGCAGTATTTT
>TRBJ2-1|TRBV12-3/TRBV12-4|NA|TRBD2
CASTLAELNEQFF
TGTGCCAGCACCCTAGCGGAGCTCAATGAGCAGTTCTTC
>TRBJ2-5|TRBV9|NA|TRBD2
CASTETSGGQETQYF
TGTGCCAGCACCGAGACTAGCGGGGGGCAAGAGACCCAGTACTTC
>TRBJ1-2|TRBV9|NA|NA
CASSEGDKADYGYTF
TGTGCCAGCAGCGAAGGGGACAAGGCCGACTATGGCTACACCTTC
>TRBJ2-5|TRBV9|NA|NA
CASSVQGTTQETQYF
TGTGCCAGCAGCGTACAGGGGACCACCCAAGAGACCCAGTACTTC
>TRBJ1-3|TRBV19|NA|NA
CASTLDSGNTIYF
TGTGCCAGTACGCTTGACAGTGGAAACACCATATATTTT
>TRBJ2-7|TRBV4-1|NA|NA
CASSRSGEKHEQYF
TGCGCCAGCAGCCGATCAGGGGAGAAACACGAGCAGTACTTC
>TRBJ2-3|TRBV7-9|NA|TRBD1
CASSRTGGHTDTQYF
TGTGCCAGCAGCCGGACAGGGGGGCACACAGATACGCAGTATTTT
>TRBJ2-7|TRBV2|NA|NA
CASSETAYEQYF
TGTGCCAGCTCCGAAACAGCCTACGAGCAGTACTTC
>TRBJ2-3|TRBV6-2/TRBV6-3|NA|NA
CASSYRDITDTQYF
TGTGCCAGCAGTTACCGGGACATCACAGATACGCAGTATTTT
>TRBJ1-2|TRBV30|NA|NA
CAWQQGFGYTF
TGTGCCTGGCAACAGGGTTTTGGCTACACCTTC
>TRBJ2-3|TRBV3-1/TRBV3-2|NA|TRBD1
CASSLIRDRSKDTQYF
TGTGCCAGCAGCCTTATTAGGGACAGGAGTAAAGATACGCAGTATTTT
>TRBJ2-7|TRBV18|NA|NA
CASSTTGSSSYEQYF
TGTGCCAGCTCAACCACGGGGTCTAGTAGCTACGAGCAGTACTTC
>TRBJ2-7|TRBV5-1|NA|NA
CASSTGQSYEQYF
TGCGCCAGCAGCACCGGACAGAGCTACGAGCAGTACTTC
>TRBJ1-4|TRBV10-1|NA|NA
CASVISLIEKLFF
TGCGCCAGCGTTATATCACTAATTGAAAAACTGTTTTTT
>TRBJ2-1|TRBV7-9|NA|NA
CASSFRGAPYNEQFF
TGTGCCAGCAGCTTTCGGGGAGCCCCCTACAATGAGCAGTTCTTC
>TRBJ1-5|TRBV27|NA|TRBD1
CASSQDRGDQPQHF
TGTGCCAGCAGCCAGGACAGGGGTGATCAGCCCCAGCATTTT
>TRBJ2-7|TRBV12-3/TRBV12-4|NA|TRBD1
CASTRQGSYEQYF
TGTGCCAGCACTAGACAGGGTTCTTACGAGCAGTACTTC
>TRBJ1-5|TRBV6-5|NA|NA
CASSVQGGNQPQHF
TGTGCCAGCAGCGTACAGGGAGGCAATCAGCCCCAGCATTTT
>TRBJ2-7|TRBV9|NA|NA
CASSAQGYEQYF
TGTGCCAGCAGCGCACAGGGATACGAGCAGTACTTC
>TRBJ1-2|TRBV18|NA|NA
CASSSSDSSSNYGYTF
TGTGCCAGCTCATCCTCCGACAGTTCGTCTAACTATGGCTACACCTTC
>TRBJ1-1|TRBV15|NA|NA
CATSGGPGNTEAFF
TGTGCCACCAGCGGCGGGCCCGGGAACACTGAAGCTTTCTTT
>TRBJ2-2|TRBV7-6|NA|TRBD1
CASSLYGTGKPGELFF
TGTGCCAGCAGCCTGTACGGGACAGGGAAGCCCGGGGAGCTGTTTTTT
>TRBJ2-1|TRBV5-8|NA|TRBD2
CASSLDSGGAYNEQFF
TGTGCCAGCAGCTTAGATAGCGGGGGGGCCTACAATGAGCAGTTCTTC
>TRBJ1-2|TRBV4-1|NA|NA
CASSPLVGGYGYTF
TGCGCCAGCAGCCCCCTGGTGGGGGGGTATGGCTACACCTTC
>TRBJ1-2|TRBV2|NA|TRBD1
CAGAGTGYYGYTF
TGTGCCGGGGCCGGGACAGGATACTATGGCTACACCTTC
>TRBJ1-1|TRBV6-5|NA|TRBD1
CASSYHGTGLGAFF
TGTGCCAGCAGTTATCACGGGACAGGCCTCGGAGCTTTCTTT
>TRBJ2-3|TRBV9|NA|NA
CASTRGGAPDTQYF
TGTGCCAGCACCCGAGGAGGGGCCCCAGATACGCAGTATTTT
>TRBJ2-1|TRBV7-7|NA|TRBD1
CASSGTGRNEQFF
TGTGCTAGCAGCGGGACAGGGCGGAATGAGCAGTTCTTC
>TRBJ2-5|TRBV6-2/TRBV6-3|NA|TRBD2
CASSFTSGTTQETQYF
TGTGCCAGCAGTTTCACCTCCGGGACTACTCAAGAGACCCAGTACTTC
>TRBJ2-1|TRBV6-2/TRBV6-3|NA|NA
CASSYPESSSYNEQFF
TGTGCCAGCAGTTACCCGGAGAGTTCCTCCTACAATGAGCAGTTCTTC
>TRBJ2-7|TRBV5-1|few|TRBD1
CASSFPRQGSYEQYF
TGCGCCAGCAGCTTCCCCCGACAGGGTTCCTACGAGCAGTACTTC
>TRBJ1-2|TRBV7-2|NA|NA
CASSLTGANYGYTF
TGTGCCAGCAGCTTAACAGGAGCTAACTATGGCTACACCTTC
>TRBJ1-6|TRBV5-1|few|TRBD1
CASSTTGGNNSPLHF
TGCGCCAGCAGCACTACAGGGGGGAATAATTCACCCCTCCACTTT
>TRBJ2-7|TRBV5-4|once|TRBD2
CASSLERAGVYEQYF
TGTGCCAGCAGCTTGGAGCGAGCGGGGGTCTACGAGCAGTACTTC
>TRBJ1-1|TRBV27|NA|NA
CASSLPGVNTEAFF
TGTGCCAGCAGTTTACCAGGGGTGAACACTGAAGCTTTCTTT
>TRBJ1-2|TRBV27|NA|NA
CASRKVGGVRGYTF
TGTGCCAGCCGGAAGGTGGGGGGGGTGAGGGGCTACACCTTC
>TRBJ1-5|TRBV9|NA|TRBD1
CASSGTGNQPQHF
TGTGCCAGCAGTGGGACAGGCAATCAGCCCCAGCATTTT